This T cell receptor (beta chain) was observed in a study of CD4 T cells in relation to SARS-CoV-2 and coronaviruses. Looking at the study overall: TCR beta CDR3s were sequenced after approximately ten-day antigen culture of PBMCs. The study, taken as a whole, reports: Approximately 65% of donors had memory CD4+ clonotypes crossrecognizing SARS-CoV-2 and common cold coronavirus spike. The cross-reactivity analysis covered only spike protein, not other viral proteins.

The germline gives CDR1 SNHLY, CDR2 FYNNEI. This CDR3 is 14 amino acids long. V was cut by 8 bases and J by 5 bases, with 18 bases left in between. Before the COVID-19 pandemic, during about 2011-2019, CD4+ T cells were taken from unexposed donors. After about 10 days of culture, CD4+ T cells were isolated. Here immunoSEQ multiplex PCR was the method, and the copy in TCRdb shows in-frame clones only, minus some. This table holds 9,500 to 15,000 clones, 60% to 80% found once. With regard to this clone: Its antigen is undetermined.

Material for sequencing was CD4+ T cells from PBMCs, cultured in vitro. The chain carries TRBV2 and TRBJ2-5; D not certain. The receptor was derived from a human donor in good health. CDR3 residues: CASLRSRILETQYF. CDR3 DNA: TGTGCCAGCCTGAGATCTAGGATTTTGGAGACCCAGTACTTC.